Each of the 29 T cell receptor beta chains below was sequenced from the same sample in a study of breast tumors, draining lymph nodes, adjacent tissues (dated by TCRdb to 2015 to 2016). Lymph node samples came from the axillary draining lymph nodes of breast cancer patients. The library was prepared using multiplex PCR. Sequenced using an Illumina HiSeq 2000. The public reads were reprocessed in TCRdb via fastp at Q25 and MiXCR, keeping in-frame beta chains. Entries that share a CDR3 protein sequence are merged under the most common genes and DNA. The sample data list about 230,000 distinct CDR3 sequences, and approximately 31% of these were observed just once. The ten largest clonotypes hold 1.1% to 1.5% of the sample. The sequencing input was axillary lymph node tissue. The source of these receptors is a female donor with breast cancer. Some clones in this sample may be carry-over from other donors' samples.

This clonotype was counted ten times or more. The rearrangement links TRBV19 to TRBJ2-3; D is possibly TRBD2 (5 bases). CDR3 size: 14 residues. Germline CDR1 and CDR2: LNHDA and SQIVND (reference sequence). V lost 3 bases and J 2 bases, leaving 9 bases between the germline ends. The CDR3 loop reads CASSMRAITDTQYF. CDR3 nucleotide sequence: TGTGCCAGTAGTATGAGGGCTATCACAGATACGCAGTATTTT.

This clonotype was seen ten or more times. The gene calls are TRBV7-6 and TRBJ1-5; TRBD1 is a possible D gene (5 bases). Trimming pared 0 bases from V and 4 bases from J, leaving 10 bases between. Germline lookup yields CDR1 SGHVS and CDR2 FNYEAQ. The CDR3 spans 15 residues. In DNA form, the CDR3 reads TGTGCCAGCAGCTTAGCGCCGTCAGGGAATCAGCCCCAGCATTTT. Amino acids: CASSLAPSGNQPQHF.

In this sample, this clonotype turned up many times. The J gene is TRBJ2-1, the V gene TRBV12-3 or TRBV12-4; TRBD2 agrees at 13 bases. The CDR3 consists of 16 residues. V lost 0 bases to trimming and J lost 6 bases; unmatched junction nucleotides: 2. The CDR3 coding sequence is TGTGCCAGCAGTTTAGCGCGACTAGCGGGAGGCAATGAGCAGTTCTTC. Translated: CASSLARLAGGNEQFF.

The CDR3 nucleotides are TGTGCCAGCAGTGAATCGATAGCGGGAAGTGCAACTAATGAAAAACTGTTTTTT. Translated: CASSESIAGSATNEKLFF. The V call is TRBV6-5, the J call TRBJ1-4; D unresolved. V dropped 5 bases and J dropped 0 bases, with 19 bases sitting between them. Per the germline V gene, CDR1 is MNHEY and CDR2 is SVGAGI. The CDR3 is made up of 18 amino acids.

This clonotype was seen repeatedly, ten times or more. The chain carries TRBV2 and TRBJ2-2; TRBD2 is a possible D gene (5 bases). V lost 5 bases to trimming and J lost 5 bases, with 15 bases between them. The CDR3 runs to 15 residues. Per the germline V gene, CDR1 is SNHLY and CDR2 is FYNNEI. DNA for the CDR3: TGTGCCAGCAGTTTCGGGCTAGCTGTTACCGGGGAGCTGTTTTTT. Translating it yields CASSFGLAVTGELFF.

About this clonotype itself: This may come from a read error, since a much larger clone is one base off. The gene calls are TRBV12-3 or TRBV12-4 and TRBJ2-1; D ambiguous. CDR3 size: 14 residues. CDR3 protein: CASSFFSSYKEQFF. In DNA form, the CDR3 reads TGTGCCAGCAGTTTTTTCAGCTCCTACAAAGAGCAGTTCTTC.

This clonotype was detected many times. The gene calls are TRBV7-2 and TRBJ2-1; 8 bases are shared with TRBD2. With 3 bases clipped from V and 8 bases from J, the junction kept 3 bases outside the gene matches. This CDR3 comprises 13 residues. CDR1 is SGHTA, CDR2 FQGNSA, per germline. The CDR3 loop is CASSLGRGDEQFF. CDR3 in DNA: TGTGCCAGCAGCTTGGGGCGGGGGGATGAGCAGTTCTTC. The full variable domain, in which reference TRBV7-2 and TRBJ2-1 provide the parts outside the CDR3, is GAGVSQSPSNKVTEKGKDVELRCDPISGHTALYWYRQSLGQGLEFLIYFQGNSAPDKSGLPSDRFSAERTGGSVSTLTIQRTQQEDSAVYLCASSLGRGDEQFFGPGTRLTVL.

There are many counts of this clonotype. The chain is built from TRBV12-3 or TRBV12-4 and TRBJ1-3; 7 bases match TRBD1. The CDR3 spans 15 residues. J gave up 2 bases and V 7 bases, and 8 bases lay outside the gene matches. CDR3 bases: TGTGCCAGCAAGGGGACAGAATGGGCTGGAAACACCATATATTTT. It encodes CASKGTEWAGNTIYF.

This clonotype was counted at least ten times. This chain uses TRBV10-3 with TRBJ2-7; no reliable D call. In germline, CDR1 is ENHRY, CDR2 SYGVKD. The CDR3 runs to 15 residues. The V end was cut by 4 bases, the J end by 3 bases, with 16 bases between. CDR3 amino acids: CAISAQTGSHYEQYF. CDR3 nucleotides: TGTGCCATCAGTGCTCAGACTGGCAGCCACTACGAGCAGTACTTC.

This clonotype came up many times. This sequence joins TRBV15 and TRBJ2-3; 7 positions agree with TRBD1. The germline V gene encodes CDR1 LNHNV and CDR2 YYDKDF (reference sequence). J was trimmed by 4 bases and V by 5 bases; bases with no gene match: 12. This CDR3 is 16 amino acids long. CDR3 bases: TGTGCCACCAGCGCTCGGACAGGTGGGGGATCAGATACGCAGTATTTT. Its protein is CATSARTGGGSDTQYF.

The genes are TRBV9 and TRBJ2-2; 15 nucleotides match TRBD2. Germline trimming cut 3 bases from V and 4 bases from J; bases unmatched to any gene: 16. The CDR3 contains 21 residues. Germline assignment: CDR1 SGDLS and CDR2 YYNGEE. The CDR3 is CASSEPQGPGLAGGGTGELFF. The DNA of the CDR3 is TGTGCCAGCAGCGAGCCCCAGGGCCCGGGACTAGCGGGAGGAGGCACCGGGGAGCTGTTTTTT.

The sample holds a few counts of this clonotype. One end of the junction is discordant with germline, which a read error may explain. The chain carries TRBV7-2 and TRBJ1-2; TRBD1 is a possible D gene (5 bases). Germline V gene lookup returns CDR1 SGHTA and CDR2 FQGNSA. The CDR3 contains 15 residues. As DNA, the CDR3 is TGTGCCAGCAGCTCGCGGTTAGTAGGGGACTATGGCTGCCCCTTC. Protein: CASSSRLVGDYGCPF.

This clonotype was detected ten times or more. The chain links TRBV3-1 to TRBJ2-5; 12 bases map to TRBD1. This CDR3 is 15 amino acids long. After removal of 4 bases from V and 4 bases from J, the junction contained 4 bases not matched to a gene. CDR1 is LGHDT, CDR2 YNNKEL, per germline (reference sequence). This CDR3 is CASSRDRGLSETQYF. The CDR3 DNA reads as TGTGCCAGCAGCCGGGACAGGGGGCTGTCAGAGACCCAGTACTTC.

The table lists this clonotype with many counts. The chain's CDR3 is CASSLDLVGEQYF. The CDR3 DNA is TGTGCCAGCAGCTTAGATCTAGTGGGGGAGCAGTACTTC. The gene calls are TRBV11-2 and TRBJ2-7; D is unclear. The CDR3 runs 13 residues. The germline V gene encodes CDR1 SGHAT and CDR2 FQNNGV. V dropped 0 bases and J dropped 7 bases, with 10 bases sitting between them.

This clonotype was found many times. This sequence may be a read error, since a much larger clone differs from it by one base. The J gene is TRBJ2-5, the V gene TRBV20-1; D perhaps matches TRBD2 (6 bases). Germline loops: CDR1 DFQATT, CDR2 SNEGSKA (reference sequence). The CDR3 consists of 13 residues. Trimming took 1 base from V and 8 from J, leaving 14 bases between them. CDR3 region: CSARGPEGLTQYF. Written as DNA, the CDR3 is TGCAGTGCTAGAGGGCCGGAGGGGCTAACCCAGTACTTC.

The chain recombines TRBV7-6 with TRBJ2-2; D may be TRBD2 (5 bases). The CDR3 runs to 17 residues. In germline, CDR1 is SGHVS, CDR2 FNYEAQ. V dropped 4 bases and J dropped 4 bases, with 19 bases sitting between them. CDR3 nucleotides: TGTGCCAGCAGCTCCCTCGCGGCTAGCAAGAGCACCGGGGAGCTGTTTTTT. Its protein is CASSSLAASKSTGELFF.

Remarks on this clonotype: The germline gene is not matched at one end of the junction; a read error may be the cause. The chain employs TRBV7-8 and TRBJ1-6; D not certain. The length of the CDR3 is 13 residues. Germline V gene sequence: CDR1 SGHVS, CDR2 FQNEAQ. The CDR3 here is CASSSLINSPPHF. The CDR3 DNA follows: TGTGCCAGCAGCTCTTTAATCAATTCACCCCCCCACTTT.

This clonotype was found many times. This sequence joins TRBV6-4 and TRBJ1-2; D uncertain. CDR3 size: 12 residues. V was shortened by 10 bases and J by 4 bases, with 13 bases between the two germline ends. Germline-derived CDR1 and CDR2 are MRHNA and SNTAGT. The DNA for the CDR3 is TGTGCCAACCCATGGGCTTTCTATGGCTACACCTTC. Its protein is CANPWAFYGYTF.

There are many counts of this clonotype. The V and J genes are TRBV2 and TRBJ2-7; D is unclear. Trimming stripped 8 bases from V and 7 bases from J, with 15 bases between. In germline, CDR1 is SNHLY, CDR2 FYNNEI. The CDR3 contains 12 residues. CDR3 nucleotides: TGTGCCAGCGGTCTGGTGGTTGGTGAGCAGTACTTC. It encodes CASGLVVGEQYF.

Comment on this clonotype: A much larger clone lies a single base off, so this may be a read error. The J gene is TRBJ2-3, the V gene TRBV6-9, with 9 bases that match TRBD2. CDR1 and CDR2 from the germline V gene are MNHGY and SVAAGI. V gave up 5 bases and J gave up 4 bases; unmatched junction bases: 13. The CDR3 has 17 residues. The CDR3 DNA is TGTGCCAGCAGTCCCCCGGCTAGCGGGACGAGCTCAGATACGCAGTATTTT. Its protein product is CASSPPASGTSSDTQYF.

This sequence joins TRBV29-1 and TRBJ1-5; D unclear. Germline CDR1 reads SQVTM; CDR2 reads ANQGSEA. The V gene lost 1 base and the J gene lost 3 bases, with 7 bases spanning the gap. This CDR3 contains 13 residues. The CDR3: CSVEGTPNQPQHF. As DNA, the CDR3 is TGCAGCGTTGAAGGGACCCCCAATCAGCCCCAGCATTTT.

The chain joins TRBV29-1 to TRBJ2-2, with D perhaps matching TRBD2 (5 bases). Deletions cut 4 bases from V and 0 bases from J, with 15 bases between. CDR3 size: 16 residues. Germline V gene sequence: CDR1 SQVTM, CDR2 ANQGSEA. The CDR3 DNA reads TGCAGCGTTGGGATTTGGAGGAGTACGAACACCGGGGAGCTGTTTTTT. It translates to CSVGIWRSTNTGELFF.

This clonotype was seen repeatedly, ten times or more. This chain connects TRBV3-1 to TRBJ2-3; D gene ambiguous. The CDR3 extends over 15 amino acids. Trimming pared 3 bases from V and 0 bases from J, leaving 10 bases between. Germline CDR1 reads LGHDT; CDR2 reads YNNKEL (reference sequence). The CDR3: CASSHRLPSTDTQYF. In nucleotides, the CDR3 is TGTGCCAGCAGCCACCGGCTTCCTAGCACAGATACGCAGTATTTT.

For this clonotype: Since a much larger clone is just one base distant, this may be a read error. V and J are TRBV20-1 and TRBJ2-1, with 10 nucleotides matching TRBD1. V lost 3 bases and J lost 9; bases outside the gene matches: 8. The CDR3 runs 14 residues. The germline CDR1 and CDR2 sequences are DFQATT and SNEGSKA (reference sequence). CDR3 sequence (DNA): TGCAGTGCTAGTAAGCGGACAGGGGGGACTGAGCAGTTCTTC. This codes for CSASKRTGGTEQFF.

The sample holds many counts of this clonotype. The chain uses TRBV5-6 and TRBJ1-4; 7 nucleotides align to TRBD1. CDR1 and CDR2 from the germline V gene are SGHDT and YYEEEE. The CDR3 has 16 residues. The ends lost 2 bases at V and 3 bases at J; junction bases unmatched: 7. CDR3 in DNA: TGTGCCAGCAGCTTTGGGTCCGGGACAGCTAATGAAAAACTGTTTTTT. This translates into CASSFGSGTANEKLFF. The full variable domain, in which reference TRBV5-6 and TRBJ1-4 provide the parts outside the CDR3, is DAGVTQSPTHLIKTRGQQVTLRCSPKSGHDTVSWYQQALGQGPQFIFQYYEEEERQRGNFPDRFSGHQFPNYSSELNVNALLLGDSALYLCASSFGSGTANEKLFFGSGTQLSVL.

The J gene is TRBJ2-5, the V gene TRBV29-1; 10 positions agree with TRBD2. This CDR3 comprises 20 residues. CDR1 is SQVTM and CDR2 is ANQGSEA in the germline V gene. J was trimmed by 4 bases and V by 4 bases; bases with no gene match: 24. CDR3 bases: TGCAGCGTTGGTGTGTGGGCAGGGGGCGGGCTAGCGGGAGCGACAGAGACCCAGTACTTC. It translates to CSVGVWAGGGLAGATETQYF.

Here the CDR3 reads CASRAGQASTQYF. DNA of the CDR3: TGTGCCAGCAGGGCGGGACAGGCCAGTACGCAGTATTTT. The V and J genes are TRBV12-3 or TRBV12-4 and TRBJ2-3; 8 nucleotides align to TRBD1. The CDR3 has 13 residues. V lost 6 bases and J lost 8; bases outside the gene matches: 7.

This clonotype showed up many times. The rearrangement uses TRBV30 and TRBJ2-1; 7 nucleotides agree with TRBD2. The V gene end was trimmed by 1 base and the J gene end by 10 bases; junction bases not matched to a gene: 7. The CDR3 contains 13 residues. Per the germline V gene, CDR1 is GTSNPN and CDR2 is SVGIG (reference sequence). This CDR3 is CAWSGNRGLEQFF. In DNA, the CDR3 is TGTGCCTGGAGTGGCAATCGGGGACTAGAGCAGTTCTTC.

The rearrangement links TRBV30 to TRBJ1-1; D gene uncertain. Germline-derived CDR1 and CDR2 are GTSNPN and SVGIG (reference sequence). The CDR3 extends over 12 amino acids. V was cut by 1 base and J by 5 bases, with 8 bases left in between. The CDR3 sequence is CAWSGADTEAFF. CDR3 coding DNA: TGTGCCTGGAGTGGGGCAGATACTGAAGCTTTCTTT.